This TCR beta chain was sequenced in a study of T cell changes during pregnancy in multiple sclerosis. The protocol was immunoSEQ multiplex PCR, while the TCRdb copy is restricted to in-frame clones and leaves out a portion. The sample contains tens of thousands of clones, about 90% of which appear only once. With 5 bases clipped from V and 3 bases from J, the junction kept 3 bases outside the gene matches. The germline CDR1 and CDR2 sequences are SGHTA and FQGTGA. The CDR3 contains 15 residues. In the case of this clone: This specimen includes other DNA sequences encoding the same CDR3.

Sequenced here: peripheral blood, sampled in the third trimester of pregnancy. The clonotype comes from a female donor in good health, enrolled as a control in a pregnancy study. This chain uses TRBV7-3 with TRBJ2-1; TRBD2 matches 11 bases. The CDR3 DNA follows: TGTGCCAGCAGCCTTGGACTAGCGGGCTACAATGAGCAGTTCTTC. It specifies CASSLGLAGYNEQFF. Filled out from reference TRBV7-3 and TRBJ2-1, the complete variable domain reads GAGVSQTPSNKVTEKGKYVELRCDPISGHTALYWYRQSLGQGPEFLIYFQGTGAADDSGLPNDRFFAVRPEGSVSTLKIQRTERGDSAVYLCASSLGLAGYNEQFFGPGTRLTVL.